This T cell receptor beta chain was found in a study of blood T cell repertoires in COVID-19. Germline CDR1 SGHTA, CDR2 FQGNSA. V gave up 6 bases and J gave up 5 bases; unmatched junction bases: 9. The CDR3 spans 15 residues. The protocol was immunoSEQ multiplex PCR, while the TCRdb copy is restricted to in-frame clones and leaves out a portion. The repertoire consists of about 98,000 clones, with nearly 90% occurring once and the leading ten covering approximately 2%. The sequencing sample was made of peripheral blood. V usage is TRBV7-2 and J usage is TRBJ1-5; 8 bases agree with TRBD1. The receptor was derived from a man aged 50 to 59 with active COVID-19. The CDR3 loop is CASRPTGVNHQPQHF. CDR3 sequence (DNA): TGTGCCAGCAGGCCGACAGGGGTCAATCATCAGCCCCAGCATTTT.